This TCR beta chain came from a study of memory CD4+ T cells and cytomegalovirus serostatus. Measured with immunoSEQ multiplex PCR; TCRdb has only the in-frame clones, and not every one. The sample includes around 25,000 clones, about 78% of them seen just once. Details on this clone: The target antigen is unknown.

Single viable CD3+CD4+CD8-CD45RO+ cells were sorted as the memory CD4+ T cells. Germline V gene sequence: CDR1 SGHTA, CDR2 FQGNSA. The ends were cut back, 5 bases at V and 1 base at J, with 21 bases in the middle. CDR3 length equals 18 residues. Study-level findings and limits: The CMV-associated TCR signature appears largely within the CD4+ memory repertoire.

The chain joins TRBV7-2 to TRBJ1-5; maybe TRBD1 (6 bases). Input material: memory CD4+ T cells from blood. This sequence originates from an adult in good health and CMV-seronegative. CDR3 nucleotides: TGTGCCAGCAGCCAGAACTCTGGGGGCCCCTTGAGCAATCAGCCCCAGCATTTT. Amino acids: CASSQNSGGPLSNQPQHF.